The present T cell receptor beta chain was sequenced within a study of T cell responses to AZD1222 COVID-19 vaccine. Assay: immunoSEQ multiplex PCR; the TCRdb copy retains only in-frame clones and omits some. Of roughly 150,000 clones in the sample, around 91% were seen once. Germline CDR1 reads GTSNPN; CDR2 reads SVGIG (reference sequence). V gave up 4 bases and J gave up 3 bases, with 19 bases separating them. The CDR3 has 15 amino acids. This TCR was sampled from an adult in good health. The chain carries TRBV30 and TRBJ2-7, with a weak D call TRBD2 (5 bases). The sample was peripheral blood, taken on day 0 of AZD1222 vaccination. The CDR3 DNA follows: TGTGCCTGGACCCCCAACCGGGGAGCAATCTACGAGCAGTACTTC. Protein product: CAWTPNRGAIYEQYF.